This is a list of T cell receptor beta chains from one sample in a study of CD8 T cells in ankylosing spondylitis. TCRdb processed the 5' RACE reads anew with MiXCR; each CDR3 protein has one entry. This sample carries over 700,000 distinct CDR3 sequences, 15% to 20% of them seen once, and the ten largest clones take around 20%. Source material: blood, either unsorted or a sorted T cell fraction (not recorded which). These receptors were obtained from a male donor with ankylosing spondylitis. Each CDR3 is given with its conserved first and last residue. A D gene is named only where the DNA matches it firmly. Clone size is stated in some rows and not others, as once, few, many or a class when expanded.

j_call | clone_size | d_call | v_call | cdr3_nt | cdr3_aa
TRBJ1-1 | - | - | TRBV10-3 | TGTGCCATCAGTGAGCGGGGGCGGAACACTGAAGCTTTCTTT | CAISERGRNTEAFF
TRBJ1-1 | - | - | TRBV7-9 | TGTGCCAGCAGCGCCCCGGGGTCCACTGAAGCTTTCTTT | CASSAPGSTEAFF
TRBJ2-7 | - | - | TRBV3-1 | TGTGCCAGCAGCCAACGGGGACTCCGATACGAGCAGTACTTC | CASSQRGLRYEQYF
TRBJ2-2 | - | TRBD1 | TRBV12-3/TRBV12-4 | TGTGCCAGCAGGACAGGGGGTCCCGGGGAGCTGTTTTTT | CASRTGGPGELFF
TRBJ1-2 | few | TRBD1 | TRBV5-1 | TGCGCCAGCAGCTTGGTACAGGGGCAGGCTAACTATGGCTACACCTTC | CASSLVQGQANYGYTF
TRBJ2-5 | few | TRBD2 | TRBV11-2 | TGTGCCAGCAGCTCGACTAGCGGGGGGGCAGAGACCCAGTACTTC | CASSSTSGGAETQYF
TRBJ1-6 | - | - | TRBV4-1 | TGCGCCAGCAGCCAAGTGATGGGGGGGATGGATTCACCCCTCCACTTT | CASSQVMGGMDSPLHF
TRBJ1-2 | - | TRBD1 | TRBV18 | TGTGCCAGCTCACCTGCTCAGGGACAGGGGAGCTATGGCTACACCTTC | CASSPAQGQGSYGYTF
TRBJ2-3 | once | TRBD1 | TRBV3-1 | TGTGCCAGCAGTTCCGGGACAGGGGTGTTAGATACGCAGTATTTT | CASSSGTGVLDTQYF
TRBJ2-7 | - | TRBD1 | TRBV5-1 | TGCGCCAGCAAAGGGACAGGGTCCTACGAGCAGTACTTC | CASKGTGSYEQYF
TRBJ1-1 | many | - | TRBV27 | TGTGCCAGCAGTTTTCAGGGTGAAGCTTTCTTT | CASSFQGEAFF
TRBJ2-1 | - | - | TRBV12-3/TRBV12-4 | TGTGCCAGCAGTTTAGCGGCCGAGGGAAGGAATGAGCAGTTCTTC | CASSLAAEGRNEQFF
TRBJ2-5 | few | - | TRBV4-1 | TGCGCCAGCAGCCAAGTTGCTTGGGAGACCCAGTACTTC | CASSQVAWETQYF
TRBJ2-7 | - | TRBD2 | TRBV7-8 | TGTGCCAGCAGCCAGACGAAGTGGCGGGGGTTAACCTACGAGCAGTACTTC | CASSQTKWRGLTYEQYF
TRBJ1-2 | - | - | TRBV3-1 | TGTGCCAGCAGCCAAGCCGATTACTATGGCTACACCTTC | CASSQADYYGYTF
TRBJ2-5 | few | - | TRBV20-1 | TGCAGTGCCCCCGCCGGGGGCCGAGAGACCCAGTACTTC | CSAPAGGRETQYF
TRBJ2-1 | - | TRBD2 | TRBV20-1 | TGCAGTGCTAGAGATCTAAAGTCCGGGACTAGCGGAAACTACAATGAGCAGTTCTTC | CSARDLKSGTSGNYNEQFF
TRBJ2-4 | - | TRBD1 | TRBV5-5 | TGTGCCAGCTCTTCGGGACAGGGGGCCCAGTTATGGATTCAGTACTTC | CASSSGQGAQLWIQYF
TRBJ2-7 | few | - | TRBV4-2 | TGTGCCAGCAGCCACACCCGGGACGGCCCCTACGAGCAGTACTTC | CASSHTRDGPYEQYF
TRBJ1-4 | few | TRBD1 | TRBV5-1 | TGCGCCAGCAGCCCTGGACAGGCTGCTAATGAAAAACTGTTTTTT | CASSPGQAANEKLFF
TRBJ1-3 | - | - | TRBV3-1 | TGTGCCAGCAGCCAAGGGACCCCAGGAGTAAACACCATATATTTT | CASSQGTPGVNTIYF
TRBJ2-4 | few | - | TRBV4-2 | TGTGCCAGCAGCCAAGTAGAGGTAGCCAAAAACATTCAGTACTTC | CASSQVEVAKNIQYF
TRBJ2-3 | once | - | TRBV14 | TGTGCCAGCAGCCAAGATCTATCTAAGATTAGGGGCACAGATACGCAGTATTTT | CASSQDLSKIRGTDTQYF
TRBJ2-1 | - | - | TRBV7-9 | TGTGCCAGCAGCTTGCACGGGACGGACAATGAGCAGTTCTTC | CASSLHGTDNEQFF
TRBJ2-1 | few | - | TRBV7-8 | TGTGCCAGCAGCCCAGACCCGCATTGGAATGAGCAGTTCTTC | CASSPDPHWNEQFF
TRBJ2-1 | - | TRBD2 | TRBV29-1 | TGCAGCGTTAAGGGACTAGCGTCCTACAATGAGCAGTTCTTC | CSVKGLASYNEQFF
TRBJ1-5 | few | - | TRBV20-1 | TGCAGTGCTAGTATGGGAGTACAGCAGCCCCAGCATTTT | CSASMGVQQPQHF
TRBJ1-4 | many | - | TRBV4-1 | TGCGCCAGCAGCCAAGGTGAATATTATATGGATGAAAAACTGTTTTTT | CASSQGEYYMDEKLFF
TRBJ1-3 | few | TRBD1 | TRBV5-1 | TGCGCCAGCAGCTTGGAACCCCTGGGACAGTCTGGAAACACCATATATTTT | CASSLEPLGQSGNTIYF
TRBJ2-1 | few | - | TRBV30 | TGTGCCTGGAGTGTACTGAAAGGGACTGAGCAGTTCTTC | CAWSVLKGTEQFF
TRBJ2-7 | - | - | TRBV6-2/TRBV6-3 | TGTGCCAGCAGTGTGACTAGGCCGGGGGAGCAGTACTTC | CASSVTRPGEQYF
TRBJ2-2 | many | - | TRBV5-6 | TGTGCCAGCAACACCGGGACACTCGGGGAGCTGTTTTTT | CASNTGTLGELFF
TRBJ2-5 | few | TRBD2 | TRBV5-1 | TGCGCCAGCAGCTTAGGGCGACTAGCGGGAGAGACCCAGTACTTC | CASSLGRLAGETQYF
TRBJ2-3 | few | TRBD1 | TRBV24-1 | TGTGCCACCAGTGACACAGGGGAACCTCAAGTTACGCAGTATTTT | CATSDTGEPQVTQYF
TRBJ2-7 | few | TRBD2 | TRBV25-1 | TGTGCCAGCAGTGAATCCGGGGGGGCCCCCTACGAGCAGTACTTC | CASSESGGAPYEQYF
TRBJ1-4 | few | - | TRBV6-1 | TGTGCCAGCGGCAACCGTGGAAGTAATGAAAAACTGTTTTTT | CASGNRGSNEKLFF
TRBJ2-1 | many | - | TRBV12-3/TRBV12-4 | TGTGCCAGCATCCCCCCGGATGGCAGCAATGAGCAGTTCTTC | CASIPPDGSNEQFF
TRBJ2-2 | - | - | TRBV27 | TGTGCCAGCAGTTTAGATCCCGGTGGACAGTCCGGGGAGCTGTTTTTT | CASSLDPGGQSGELFF
TRBJ1-4 | - | TRBD1 | TRBV29-1 | TGCAGCGCCCATGGGGGACAGGGGCAGCATGAAAAACTGTTTTTT | CSAHGGQGQHEKLFF
TRBJ2-1 | few | - | TRBV28 | TGTGCCAGCAGTACCCCGGCGCAGGGTGGGGCCAATGAGCAGTTCTTC | CASSTPAQGGANEQFF
TRBJ1-2 | - | - | TRBV5-6 | TGTGCCAGCAGCTTGTCAGCCTACTATGGCTACACCTTC | CASSLSAYYGYTF
TRBJ2-3 | - | - | TRBV5-6 | TGTGCCAGCAGCCACACTAGGGAGACAACTAGCACAGATACGCAGTATTTT | CASSHTRETTSTDTQYF
TRBJ2-1 | - | - | TRBV28 | TGTGCCAGCAAGCAAGACCCCTACAATGAGCAGTTCTTC | CASKQDPYNEQFF